This T cell receptor beta chain came from a study of T cell responses to AZD1222 COVID-19 vaccine. Here immunoSEQ multiplex PCR was the method, and the copy in TCRdb shows in-frame clones only, minus some. The sample holds about 80,000 clones, over 75% seen once. Pooling was applied to second doses at about 4 or about 12 weeks. The receptor's source is an adult who received the AZD1222 COVID-19 vaccine. Sequenced here: peripheral blood, sampled 28 days after the second AZD1222 dose.

In DNA, the CDR3 is TGTGCCAGCAGCTTAGTCGGCACAAGCACAGATACGCAGTATTTT. Its translation is CASSLVGTSTDTQYF. The genes are TRBV7-2 and TRBJ2-3; D call uncertain. Germline V gives CDR1 SGHTA, CDR2 FQGNSA. V shed 1 base and J shed 0 bases, with 8 bases lying between them. This CDR3 contains 15 residues.